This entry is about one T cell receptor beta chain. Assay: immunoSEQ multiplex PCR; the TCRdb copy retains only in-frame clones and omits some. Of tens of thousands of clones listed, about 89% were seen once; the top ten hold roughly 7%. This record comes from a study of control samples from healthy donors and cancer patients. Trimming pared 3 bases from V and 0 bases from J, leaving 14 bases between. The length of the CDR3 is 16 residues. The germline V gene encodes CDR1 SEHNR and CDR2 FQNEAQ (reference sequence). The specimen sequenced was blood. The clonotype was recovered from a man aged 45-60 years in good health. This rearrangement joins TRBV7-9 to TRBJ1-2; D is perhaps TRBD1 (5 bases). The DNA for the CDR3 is TGTGCCAGCAGCTTTACCGGGACGGAGACTAACTATGGCTACACCTTC. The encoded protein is CASSFTGTETNYGYTF. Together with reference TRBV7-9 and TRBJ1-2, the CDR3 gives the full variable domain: DTGVSQNPRHKITKRGQNVTFRCDPISEHNRLYWYRQTLGQGPEFLTYFQNEAQLEKSRLLSDRFSAERPKGSFSTLEIQRTEQGDSAMYLCASSFTGTETNYGYTFGSGTRLTVV.